These 27 T cell receptor beta chains originate from one sample sequenced in a study of T cell responses to AZD1222 COVID-19 vaccine. The table came from immunoSEQ multiplex PCR; TCRdb's copy has only in-frame clones and leaves some out. Among 95,000 to 150,000 clones, approximately 90% were seen once, and the ten largest hold roughly 11%. This specimen consisted of peripheral blood, obtained on day 0 of MenACWY control vaccination. These receptors all stem from an adult in good health.

The chain carries TRBV27 and TRBJ2-7, with 7 bases fitting TRBD1. Trimming took 3 bases from V and 1 from J; bases not matched to a gene: 6. This CDR3 has 15 amino acids. Germline V gene data show CDR1 as MNHEY and CDR2 as SMNVEV (reference sequence). CDR3 sequence (DNA): TGTGCCAGCAGTTTCGGGGACAGTCCGTCCTACGAGCAGTACTTC. Its protein product is CASSFGDSPSYEQYF.

A few counts support this clone. This chain connects TRBV7-9 to TRBJ2-5; 11 nucleotides align to TRBD2. The length of the CDR3 is 16 residues. With 1 base clipped from V and 5 bases from J, the junction kept 6 bases outside the gene matches. The germline gives CDR1 SEHNR, CDR2 FQNEAQ (reference sequence). DNA for the CDR3: TGTGCCAGCAGCTTAGGTTCCGGGACTAGCGGTGAGACCCAGTACTTC. Translating gives CASSLGSGTSGETQYF.

The J gene is TRBJ1-1, the V gene TRBV6-2 or TRBV6-3; no clear D gene. This CDR3 spans 15 amino acids. Trimming cost V 2 bases and J 1 base, with 11 bases left between them. Germline assignment: CDR1 MNHEY and CDR2 SVGEGT. This chain's CDR3 is CASSYRRTGNTEAFF. In DNA form, the CDR3 reads TGTGCCAGCAGTTACCGGAGGACGGGGAACACTGAAGCTTTCTTT.

V is TRBV4-3 and J is TRBJ2-2; 8 bases agree with TRBD1. Looked up from germline, CDR1 is LGHNA and CDR2 is YSLEER. V was pared by 0 bases and J by 3 bases, with 6 bases of the junction left unmatched. This CDR3 comprises 17 residues. Written as DNA, the CDR3 is TGCGCCAGCAGCCAAGATCGGGCAGGGGGCCACACCGGGGAGCTGTTTTTT. Protein: CASSQDRAGGHTGELFF.

The rearrangement uses TRBV30 and TRBJ1-1; 7 positions agree with TRBD1. The CDR3 extends over 13 amino acids. J was trimmed by 3 bases and V by 4 bases; bases with no gene match: 5. The germline gives CDR1 GTSNPN, CDR2 SVGIG (reference sequence). This chain's CDR3 is CAWTGTVYTEAFF. CDR3 in DNA: TGTGCCTGGACCGGGACAGTATACACTGAAGCTTTCTTT.

The chain recombines TRBV6-5 with TRBJ1-6; D remains unclear. Trimming removed 0 bases at V and 8 bases at J, with 11 bases between. From germline, CDR1 is MNHEY and CDR2 SVGAGI. The CDR3 sequence is 15 residues long. The CDR3 DNA reads TGTGCCAGCAGTTACTCGAGGACTCAGGATTCACCCCTCCACTTT. This encodes CASSYSRTQDSPLHF.

CDR3 amino acids: CASSPRGNTEAFF. CDR3 sequence (DNA): TGTGCCAGCAGTCCCAGGGGGAACACTGAAGCTTTCTTT. V usage is TRBV6-5 and J usage is TRBJ1-1, with D possibly being TRBD1 (6 bases). The CDR3 spans 13 residues. CDR1 is MNHEY, CDR2 SVGAGI, per germline. The V end lost 5 bases, the J end lost 1 base, and 8 bases lay between the germline ends.

The J gene is TRBJ1-1, the V gene TRBV29-1; 7 positions match TRBD1. The V gene's germline CDR1 is SQVTM and CDR2 ANQGSEA. This CDR3 contains 12 residues. V lost 4 bases to trimming and J lost 4 bases; unmatched junction nucleotides: 3. CDR3 in amino acids: CSVARQGTEAFF. The CDR3 nucleotides are TGCAGCGTTGCCCGACAGGGCACTGAAGCTTTCTTT.

The chain is built from TRBV27 and TRBJ1-2; a weak D match, TRBD1 (6 bases). The V end was cut by 4 bases, the J end by 7 bases, with 22 bases between. This CDR3 is 16 amino acids long. The germline V gene encodes CDR1 MNHEY and CDR2 SMNVEV (reference sequence). The CDR3 loop is CASSSLRDTQFTGYTF. The CDR3 DNA reads TGTGCCAGCAGTTCCCTCCGGGACACCCAATTTACTGGCTACACCTTC.

CDR3: CASSLIFDGTGELFF. The CDR3, as DNA: TGTGCCAGCAGCTTAATCTTTGACGGAACCGGGGAGCTGTTTTTT. This chain uses TRBV11-2 with TRBJ2-2, with no clear D. The CDR3 loop spans 15 amino acids. Germline values: CDR1 SGHAT, CDR2 FQNNGV. Trimming removed 2 bases from V and 5 bases from J, with 12 bases in between.

This chain uses TRBV11-3 with TRBJ1-6, with 7 bases lining up with TRBD1. Germline V gene data show CDR1 as SGHNT and CDR2 as YENEEA. There are 14 residues in the CDR3. V shed 5 bases, J shed 7 bases, and the junction held 5 bases outside the gene matches. CDR3 DNA: TGTGCCAGCAGCACAGGGGCCTTGAATTCACCCCTCCACTTT. It is translated as CASSTGALNSPLHF.

The chain recombines TRBV3-1 (or the pseudogene TRBV3-2) with TRBJ2-5; D not resolved. The CDR3 has 18 residues. CDR1 is LGHDT, CDR2 YNNKEL, per germline (reference sequence). V was trimmed by 4 bases and J by 0 bases, leaving 21 bases between them. CDR3 sequence reads: CASSPLRMQTRYQETQYF. CDR3 nucleotides: TGTGCCAGCAGCCCCCTTCGTATGCAGACACGGTACCAAGAGACCCAGTACTTC.

CDR3: CASSRLGGELFF. The DNA of the CDR3 is TGCGCCAGCAGCCGGCTGGGCGGGGAGCTGTTTTTT. This rearrangement joins TRBV4-1 to TRBJ2-2; D is unclear. Trimming removed 4 bases from V and 7 bases from J, with 7 bases in between. Germline V gene sequence: CDR1 MGHRA, CDR2 YSYEKL. The CDR3 covers 12 residues.

This chain links TRBV7-6 with TRBJ1-6; possible D gene TRBD1, 5 bases. Germline V CDR1 and CDR2: SGHVS, FNYEAQ. This CDR3 has 15 amino acids. Trimming left V 5 bases short and J 11 bases short, with 19 bases between. For the CDR3, the DNA is TGTGCCAGCAGCCCAACAGGAGGGTTTCTGGCACCCCTCCACTTT. This codes for CASSPTGGFLAPLHF.

This clone occurred a few times. This chain links TRBV7-9 with TRBJ1-5; D is uncertain. V lost 4 bases and J 1 base, leaving 20 bases between the germline ends. The CDR3 runs to 18 residues. CDR1 is SEHNR, CDR2 FQNEAQ, per germline (reference sequence). The CDR3 DNA sequence: TGTGCCAGCAGCTCCGCTGGTCGAGGAACGAAAAGCAATCAGCCCCAGCATTTT. Protein: CASSSAGRGTKSNQPQHF.

This rearrangement joins TRBV7-9 to TRBJ1-2; TRBD1 matches at 11 bases. This CDR3 comprises 15 residues. Germline V gene lookup returns CDR1 SEHNR and CDR2 FQNEAQ (reference sequence). V shed 7 bases, J shed 4 bases, and the junction held 8 bases outside the gene matches. The CDR3 DNA reads as TGTGCCAGCACCGTACCGGACAGGGGGCCCTATGGCTACACCTTC. Translated: CASTVPDRGPYGYTF. The whole variable domain, filled in from reference TRBV7-9 and TRBJ1-2, reads DTGVSQNPRHKITKRGQNVTFRCDPISEHNRLYWYRQTLGQGPEFLTYFQNEAQLEKSRLLSDRFSAERPKGSFSTLEIQRTEQGDSAMYLCASTVPDRGPYGYTFGSGTRLTVV.

The chain joins TRBV11-1 to TRBJ2-1; 7 bases are a match to TRBD1. Trimming took 5 bases from V and 6 from J; bases not matched to a gene: 7. Germline V gene lookup returns CDR1 SGHAT and CDR2 FQDESV (reference sequence). The CDR3 consists of 14 residues. The CDR3 sequence: CASSTLQGFNEQFF. CDR3 DNA sequence: TGTGCCAGCAGCACACTACAGGGGTTCAATGAGCAGTTCTTC. The whole variable domain, remainder taken from reference TRBV11-1 and TRBJ2-1, is EAEVAQSPRYKITEKSQAVAFWCDPISGHATLYWYRQILGQGPELLVQFQDESVVDDSQLPKDRFSAERLKGVDSTLKIQPAELGDSAMYLCASSTLQGFNEQFFGPGTRLTVL.

This sequence joins TRBV3-1 (or the pseudogene TRBV3-2) and TRBJ2-7; 7 bases match TRBD1. The germline V gene encodes CDR1 LGHDT and CDR2 YNNKEL (reference sequence). CDR3 length: 13 residues. The junction had 1 base not matched to a gene; V was cut back by 4 bases and J by 1 base. The CDR3 loop reads CASSLTGSYEQYF. CDR3 bases: TGTGCCAGCAGCCTGACAGGGTCCTACGAGCAGTACTTC.

The rearrangement uses TRBV24-1 and TRBJ1-2, with D unclear. V dropped 5 bases and J dropped 1 base, with 7 bases sitting between them. CDR3 length: 13 residues. From germline, CDR1 is KGHDR and CDR2 SFDVKD. The CDR3 DNA reads TGTGCCACCAGTGCTGGGCATAACTATGGCTACACCTTC. It translates to CATSAGHNYGYTF.

The chain employs TRBV5-1 and TRBJ1-1, with D possibly matching TRBD1 (6 bases). The CDR3 extends over 16 amino acids. V lost 5 bases and J lost 3, with 20 bases in between. From germline, CDR1 is SGHRS and CDR2 YFSETQ. This chain's CDR3 is CASRPPGGEGDTEAFF. The CDR3 region has the DNA TGCGCCAGCAGACCACCGGGCGGGGAGGGGGACACTGAAGCTTTCTTT.

The V call is TRBV5-1, the J call TRBJ2-5; TRBD2 agrees at 9 bases. Per the germline V gene, CDR1 is SGHRS and CDR2 is YFSETQ. The V segment lost 6 bases and the J segment 5 bases; nucleotides outside the gene matches: 14. CDR3 size: 16 residues. This chain's CDR3 is CASNQKIAGAGETQYF. The CDR3 DNA follows: TGCGCCAGCAATCAAAAAATAGCGGGAGCTGGGGAGACCCAGTACTTC.

This sequence joins TRBV5-4 and TRBJ2-3; 7 positions agree with TRBD2. This CDR3 comprises 17 residues. CDR1 is SGHNT, CDR2 YYREEE, per germline (reference sequence). The ends lost 4 bases at V and 3 bases at J; junction bases unmatched: 14. The CDR3 protein is CASSPITSASVTDTQYF. The CDR3 DNA follows: TGTGCCAGCAGCCCGATAACTAGCGCTAGTGTGACAGATACGCAGTATTTT.

The V gene is TRBV6-1, the J gene TRBJ1-2; D not resolved. The CDR3 sequence is 11 residues long. Trimming took off 8 bases at V and 2 bases at J, with 6 bases between the two ends. The V gene's germline CDR1 is MNHNS and CDR2 SASEGT. The CDR3 DNA reads as TGTGCCAGCTCCTCAAACTATGGCTACACCTTC. Translating it yields CASSSNYGYTF.

The CDR3 coding sequence is TGTGCCAGCAGGCACCCGGGAAGGGGCACTGAAGCTTTCTTT. It specifies CASRHPGRGTEAFF. The V gene is TRBV11-2, the J gene TRBJ1-1; the D gene is possibly TRBD1 (5 bases). The length of the CDR3 is 14 residues. V lost 6 bases to trimming and J lost 4 bases, with 15 bases between them. CDR1 is SGHAT, CDR2 FQNNGV, per germline.

This chain joins TRBV7-9 and TRBJ1-1, with D possibly being TRBD1 (6 bases). V lost 4 bases and J lost 7, with 19 bases in between. The germline V gene encodes CDR1 SEHNR and CDR2 FQNEAQ (reference sequence). The CDR3 covers 15 residues. The CDR3 region is CASSSLTGERGEAFF. Written as DNA, the CDR3 is TGTGCCAGCAGCTCTTTGACAGGAGAAAGGGGTGAAGCTTTCTTT.

This chain connects TRBV7-9 to TRBJ1-2, with a tentative D call TRBD1 (6 bases). The CDR3 loop spans 14 amino acids. CDR1 is SEHNR and CDR2 is FQNEAQ in the germline V gene (reference sequence). The V end lost 1 base, the J end lost 6 bases, and 12 bases lay between the germline ends. As DNA, the CDR3 is TGTGCCAGCAGCTTAGACAGGGCATTCGATGGCTACACCTTC. Encoded protein: CASSLDRAFDGYTF.

The chain links TRBV30 to TRBJ1-5; 11 nucleotides line up with TRBD1. Germline V CDR1 and CDR2: GTSNPN, SVGIG (reference sequence). CDR3 length equals 15 residues. V shed 0 bases and J 4 bases; nucleotides not matched to a gene: 2. Written as DNA, the CDR3 is TGTGCCTGGAGTGTGGGGACAGGGGGGAATCAGCCCCAGCATTTT. Protein: CAWSVGTGGNQPQHF.